The clone carrying this T cell receptor beta chain was recorded at least ten times. Its antigen is not identified. This record belongs to a study of CD8 T cells in ankylosing spondylitis. Whole-study findings and limits: Enrichment of disease-linked clones was reportedly significant in matched ankylosing spondylitis synovial fluid. About 8 highly homologous variants formed a TCR beta motif that appeared characteristic of ankylosing spondylitis blood.

Construction of TCR beta libraries was performed using quantitative 5'-RACE with molecular barcodes. Using its own MiXCR run on the 5' RACE reads, TCRdb lists one record per CDR3 protein. The sample shows around 150,000 distinct CDR3 sequences, about a third of them seen only once. The CDR3 contains 15 residues. Trimming removed 1 base from V and 5 bases from J, with 12 bases in between. Germline assignment: CDR1 SGHTA and CDR2 FQGNSA. What was sequenced was synovial fluid, either unsorted or a sorted T cell fraction (not recorded which). This sequence originates from a male donor with ankylosing spondylitis. The chain couples TRBV7-2 to TRBJ2-1; D perhaps matches TRBD2 (5 bases). DNA for the CDR3: TGTGCCAGCAGCTTAGGGACTCTAAATAACAATGAGCAGTTCTTC. Protein sequence: CASSLGTLNNNEQFF.